One sample yielded the 20 T cell receptor beta chains listed below, sequenced in a study of OX40 agonist ivuxolimab in advanced cancers. Some clones are missing from TCRdb's copy, which holds only in-frame ones; the method was immunoSEQ multiplex PCR. In the table there are approximately 73,000 clones, 75% to 90% of which are singletons. Here the sequenced sample was CD4+ or CD8+ T cells sorted from blood, taken in a trial of the OX40 agonist ivuxolimab. All receptors come from an adult with an advanced solid tumor such as melanoma, head and neck, liver or kidney cancer.

This rearrangement joins TRBV29-1 to TRBJ1-2; D gene ambiguous. Germline V gene lookup returns CDR1 SQVTM and CDR2 ANQGSEA. The CDR3 consists of 11 residues. V lost 5 bases and J lost 2, with 6 bases in between. The CDR3 is CSVQMNYGYTF. The CDR3 coding sequence is TGCAGCGTTCAGATGAACTATGGCTACACCTTC.

The V and J genes are TRBV9 and TRBJ1-4; a weak D match, TRBD1 (6 bases). Trimming removed 6 bases at V and 10 bases at J, with 13 bases between. This CDR3 is 12 amino acids long. Germline V gene lookup returns CDR1 SGDLS and CDR2 YYNGEE. The CDR3 DNA reads TGTGCCAGCAACATACAGGGTGGAAAACTGTTTTTT. As protein: CASNIQGGKLFF.

This clone was seen just once. The chain employs TRBV29-1 and TRBJ1-3, with D unresolved. CDR3 length: 14 residues. Per the germline V gene, CDR1 is SQVTM and CDR2 is ANQGSEA. V was clipped by 3 bases and J by 0 bases, with 9 bases between them. The CDR3 is CSVDVTGSGNTIYF. CDR3 DNA sequence: TGCAGCGTTGATGTCACGGGCTCTGGAAACACCATATATTTT. The full variable domain, rest sourced from reference TRBV29-1 and TRBJ1-3, is SAVISQKPSRDICQRGTSLTIQCQVDSQVTMMFWYRQQPGQSLTLIATANQGSEATYESGFVIDKFPISRPNLTFSTLTVSNMSPEDSSIYLCSVDVTGSGNTIYFGEGSWLTVV.

V is TRBV19 and J is TRBJ1-6; unclear D gene. This CDR3 comprises 14 residues. V lost 7 bases and J 6 bases, leaving 13 bases between the germline ends. Germline V gene data show CDR1 as LNHDA and CDR2 as SQIVND (reference sequence). CDR3 DNA sequence: TGTGCCAGTACCGTGGGGTATCTTAATTCACCCCTCCACTTT. The encoded protein is CASTVGYLNSPLHF.

This chain joins TRBV14 and TRBJ2-2; no clear D. The CDR3 is 13 residues long. V was pared by 0 bases and J by 5 bases, with 4 bases between. Per the germline V gene, CDR1 is SGHDN and CDR2 is FVKESK. The CDR3 sequence: CASSQDRTGELFF. As DNA, the CDR3 is TGTGCCAGCAGCCAAGATCGAACCGGGGAGCTGTTTTTT. The full variable domain, completed using reference TRBV14 and TRBJ2-2, is EAGVTQFPSHSVIEKGQTVTLRCDPISGHDNLYWYRRVMGKEIKFLLHFVKESKQDESGMPNNRFLAERTGGTYSTLKVQPAELEDSGVYFCASSQDRTGELFFGEGSRLTVL.

The chain carries TRBV19 and TRBJ1-1; D may be TRBD1 (6 bases). This CDR3 is 15 amino acids long. Trimming pared 6 bases from V and 4 bases from J, leaving 18 bases between. CDR1 is LNHDA, CDR2 SQIVND, per germline (reference sequence). In nucleotides, the CDR3 is TGTGCCAGTAGCATGGGGGGGCGAGAGGCCACTGAAGCTTTCTTT. Translation: CASSMGGREATEAFF.

The chain combines TRBV6-4 with TRBJ1-1; 7 bases agree with TRBD1. The germline CDR1 and CDR2 sequences are MRHNA and SNTAGT. The CDR3 is made up of 13 amino acids. After removal of 6 bases from V and 0 bases from J, the junction contained 1 base not matched to a gene. The CDR3 DNA reads as TGTGCCAGCAGGGGACAGTTGAACACTGAAGCTTTCTTT. As protein: CASRGQLNTEAFF.

The gene calls are TRBV7-2 and TRBJ1-3, with D unclear. The CDR3 sequence is 14 residues long. V shed 5 bases and J shed 1 base, with 9 bases lying between them. CDR1 and CDR2 from the germline V gene are SGHTA and FQGNSA. As DNA, the CDR3 is TGTGCCAGCAGCCGATCCGGGTCTGGAAACACCATATATTTT. Protein: CASSRSGSGNTIYF.

Here the CDR3 DNA reads TGTGCCAGCAGCTCGTGGAGGGCCCAAGATACGCAGTATTTT. This gives the protein CASSSWRAQDTQYF. The rearrangement uses TRBV7-9 and TRBJ2-3, with D maybe TRBD2 (6 bases). This CDR3 is 14 amino acids long. Per germline, CDR1 SEHNR and CDR2 FQNEAQ (reference sequence). Trimming left V 4 bases short and J 5 bases short, with 13 bases between.

This chain links TRBV5-1 with TRBJ1-1; TRBD1 matches at 8 bases. J lost 7 bases, V lost 4 bases, and 9 bases had no gene match. The germline V gene encodes CDR1 SGHRS and CDR2 YFSETQ. The CDR3 contains 14 residues. CDR3 DNA: TGCGCCAGCAGCGAGGGGACAGGAGATAATGAAGCTTTCTTT. Protein product: CASSEGTGDNEAFF.

This chain uses TRBV28 with TRBJ2-2; maybe TRBD2 (6 bases). The V gene lost 3 bases and the J gene lost 7 bases, with 15 bases spanning the gap. The CDR3 has 15 amino acids. CDR1 is MDHEN and CDR2 is SYDVKM in the germline V gene. The CDR3 sequence is CASSFLVLGSGELFF. The CDR3 nucleotides read TGTGCCAGCAGTTTCCTAGTGCTCGGGAGCGGGGAGCTGTTTTTT.

The CDR3 reads CASRAGTGSTDTQYF. The DNA of the CDR3 is TGTGCCAGCAGGGCCGGGACAGGGTCCACAGATACGCAGTATTTT. The V call is TRBV6-1, the J call TRBJ2-3, with TRBD1 matching 9 bases. Germline loops: CDR1 MNHNS, CDR2 SASEGT. The CDR3 contains 15 residues. The junction had 6 bases not matched to a gene; V was cut back by 6 bases and J by 2 bases.

The J gene is TRBJ1-1, the V gene TRBV10-3; the D gene is possibly TRBD1 (5 bases). Germline CDR1 ENHRY, CDR2 SYGVKD. The germline V and J ends were trimmed by 0 bases and 4 bases, with 12 bases remaining between them. CDR3 length: 15 residues. As DNA, the CDR3 is TGTGCCATCAGTGAGTCCGCAGGGATCGTCACTGAAGCTTTCTTT. Its translation: CAISESAGIVTEAFF.

This chain joins TRBV5-4 and TRBJ1-2; 7 nucleotides line up with TRBD1. The CDR3 covers 15 residues. Looked up from germline, CDR1 is SGHNT and CDR2 is YYREEE (reference sequence). V shed 4 bases, J shed 4 bases, and the junction held 10 bases outside the gene matches. The CDR3 sequence is CASSARDSLSYGYTF. DNA of the CDR3: TGTGCCAGCAGCGCCCGGGACAGCCTGTCCTATGGCTACACCTTC.

The genes are TRBV6-8 and TRBJ1-5; D is uncertain. Germline V lookup: CDR1 MNHGY, CDR2 SAAAGT. V lost 7 bases to trimming and J lost 3 bases, with 13 bases between them. The CDR3 has 14 residues. DNA for the CDR3: TGTGCCAGCATTTGTGGCAGACCCAATCAGCCCCAGCATTTT. Residues: CASICGRPNQPQHF.

This chain joins TRBV11-3 and TRBJ2-1; 12 nucleotides align to TRBD2. The CDR3 loop spans 15 amino acids. CDR1 is SGHNT and CDR2 is YENEEA in the germline V gene. Trimming took 5 bases from V and 7 from J; bases not matched to a gene: 6. CDR3 sequence: CASSPTSGGLNEQFF. The CDR3 DNA is TGTGCCAGCAGCCCGACTAGCGGGGGTTTGAATGAGCAGTTCTTC.

This sequence joins TRBV4-1 and TRBJ2-3; no definite D call. Germline assignment: CDR1 MGHRA and CDR2 YSYEKL. CDR3 length: 13 amino acids. V lost 4 bases and J lost 6, with 11 bases in between. CDR3 residues: CASSPRPWDTQYF. The DNA of the CDR3 is TGCGCCAGCAGCCCCAGACCCTGGGATACGCAGTATTTT.

This clone is a singleton in its sample. V is TRBV6-1 and J is TRBJ2-7, with D possibly TRBD1 on 6 matching bases. This CDR3 comprises 15 residues. V lost 4 bases, J lost 7 bases, and 20 bases lay in between. Germline lookup yields CDR1 MNHNS and CDR2 SASEGT. This CDR3 is CASSAQQGKSGEQYF. CDR3 DNA: TGTGCCAGCAGTGCACAACAGGGAAAGTCGGGGGAGCAGTACTTC.

This clone has a single count. The chain employs TRBV2 and TRBJ2-3, with no clear D. Trimming took 7 bases from V and 6 from J, leaving 11 bases between them. Germline V gives CDR1 SNHLY, CDR2 FYNNEI. This CDR3 contains 12 residues. The CDR3 DNA reads TGTGCCAGCACGGGCCCCAGGGATACGCAGTATTTT. Protein product: CASTGPRDTQYF. The full variable domain, rest sourced from reference TRBV2 and TRBJ2-3, is EPEVTQTPSHQVTQMGQEVILRCVPISNHLYFYWYRQILGQKVEFLVSFYNNEISEKSEIFDDQFSVERPDGSNFTLKIRSTKLEDSAMYFCASTGPRDTQYFGPGTRLTVL.

This clone showed up just once. The rearrangement uses TRBV18 and TRBJ2-1; 7 nucleotides line up with TRBD1. Germline CDR1 KGHSH, CDR2 LQKENI. The CDR3 extends over 15 amino acids. With V trimmed by 5 bases and J by 4 bases, 8 bases remained unmatched. The CDR3 here is CASSEGAQTYNEQFF. CDR3 in DNA: TGTGCCAGCTCAGAGGGGGCTCAAACGTACAATGAGCAGTTCTTC.